This T cell receptor beta chain was captured in a study of shared clonotypes between healthy human individuals. In the original analysis: There were no quality scores in the junction-only immunoSEQ sequences, so filtering differed. The method was immunoSEQ multiplex PCR; TCRdb's version includes in-frame clones alone and lacks a portion of them. V and J calls and clone size are those listed in that table; D and trimming were worked out from the DNA. The sample has approximately 740,000 clones, more than 85% seen once; the top ten hold approximately 25%. CDR1 is PRHDT, CDR2 FYEKMQ, per germline (reference sequence). The V and J ends lost 1 base and 4 bases respectively, with 11 bases between them. This CDR3 has 15 residues. Positively selected for CCR7, the CD45RO-negative cells used as naive CD8 cells excluded terminally differentiated effector memory CD45RA+ cells.

The TCR originated in a man aged 30 to 39 in good health. The J gene is TRBJ1-3, the V gene TRBV13; D possibly corresponds to TRBD1 (5 bases). The sequenced material came from naive CD8+ T cells sorted from blood. This chain's CDR3 is CASSLEGAPGNTIYF. In DNA, the CDR3 is TGTGCCAGCAGCTTAGAAGGGGCGCCCGGAAACACCATATATTTT.